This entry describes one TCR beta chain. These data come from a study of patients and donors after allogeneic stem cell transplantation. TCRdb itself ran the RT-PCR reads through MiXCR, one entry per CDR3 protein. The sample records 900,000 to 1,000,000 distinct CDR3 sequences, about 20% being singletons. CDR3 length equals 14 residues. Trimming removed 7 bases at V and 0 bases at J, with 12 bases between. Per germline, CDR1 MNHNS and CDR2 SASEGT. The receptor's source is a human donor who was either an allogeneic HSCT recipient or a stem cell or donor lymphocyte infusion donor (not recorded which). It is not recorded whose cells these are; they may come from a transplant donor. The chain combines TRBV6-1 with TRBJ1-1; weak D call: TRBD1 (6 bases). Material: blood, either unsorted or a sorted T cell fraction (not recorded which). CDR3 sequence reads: CASTSQGMNTEAFF. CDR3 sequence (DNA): TGTGCCAGCACCTCACAGGGCATGAACACTGAAGCTTTCTTT.